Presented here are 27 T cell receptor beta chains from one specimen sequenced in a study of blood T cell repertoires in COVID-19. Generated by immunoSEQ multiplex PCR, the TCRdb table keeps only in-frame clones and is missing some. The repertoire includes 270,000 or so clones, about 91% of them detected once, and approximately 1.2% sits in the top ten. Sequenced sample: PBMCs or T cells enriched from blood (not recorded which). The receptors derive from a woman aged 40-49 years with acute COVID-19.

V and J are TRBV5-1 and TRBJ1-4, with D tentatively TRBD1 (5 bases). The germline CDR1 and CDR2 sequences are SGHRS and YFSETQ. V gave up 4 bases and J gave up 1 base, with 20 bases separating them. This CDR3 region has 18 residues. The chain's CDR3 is CASSGGLEGLKTNEKLFF. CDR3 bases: TGCGCCAGCAGCGGGGGACTGGAGGGGTTGAAAACTAATGAAAAACTGTTTTTT.

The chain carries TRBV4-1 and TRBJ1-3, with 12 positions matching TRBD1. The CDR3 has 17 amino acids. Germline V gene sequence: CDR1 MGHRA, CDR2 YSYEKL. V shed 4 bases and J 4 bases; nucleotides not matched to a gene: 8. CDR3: CASSPRDRGLSGNTIYF. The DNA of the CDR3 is TGCGCCAGCAGCCCCCGGGACAGGGGGCTGTCCGGAAACACCATATATTTT.

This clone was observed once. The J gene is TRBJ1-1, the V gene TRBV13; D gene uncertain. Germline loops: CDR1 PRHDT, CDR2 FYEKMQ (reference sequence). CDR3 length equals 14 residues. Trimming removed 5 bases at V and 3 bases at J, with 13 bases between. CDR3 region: CASSAGGRYTEAFF. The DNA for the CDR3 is TGTGCCAGCAGCGCCGGAGGGCGATACACTGAAGCTTTCTTT.

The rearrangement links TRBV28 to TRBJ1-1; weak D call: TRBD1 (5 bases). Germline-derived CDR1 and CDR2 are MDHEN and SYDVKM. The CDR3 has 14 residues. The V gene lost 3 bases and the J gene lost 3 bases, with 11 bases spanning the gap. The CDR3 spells CASSFGAVDTEAFF. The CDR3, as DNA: TGTGCCAGCAGTTTTGGGGCTGTGGACACTGAAGCTTTCTTT.

The CDR3 loop reads CASSPSRDGTDTQYF. The CDR3 DNA reads TGTGCCAGCAGCCCCTCCCGGGATGGCACAGATACGCAGTATTTT. The rearrangement links TRBV28 to TRBJ2-3, with D perhaps matching TRBD2 (5 bases). V was clipped by 6 bases and J by 1 base, with 14 bases between them. The V gene's germline CDR1 is MDHEN and CDR2 SYDVKM. This CDR3 region has 15 residues. Together with reference TRBV28 and TRBJ2-3, the CDR3 gives the full variable domain: DVKVTQSSRYLVKRTGEKVFLECVQDMDHENMFWYRQDPGLGLRLIYFSYDVKMKEKGDIPEGYSVSREKKERFSLILESASTNQTSMYLCASSPSRDGTDTQYFGPGTRLTVL.

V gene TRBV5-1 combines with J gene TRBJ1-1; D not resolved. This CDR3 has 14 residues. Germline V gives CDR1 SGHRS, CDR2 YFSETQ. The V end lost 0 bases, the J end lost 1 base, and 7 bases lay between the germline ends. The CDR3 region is CASSLDSGNTEAFF. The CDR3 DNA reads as TGCGCCAGCAGCTTGGATTCAGGGAACACTGAAGCTTTCTTT. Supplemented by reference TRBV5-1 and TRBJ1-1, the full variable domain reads KAGVTQTPRYLIKTRGQQVTLSCSPISGHRSVSWYQQTPGQGLQFLFEYFSETQRNKGNFPGRFSGRQFSNSRSEMNVSTLELGDSALYLCASSLDSGNTEAFFGQGTRLTVV.

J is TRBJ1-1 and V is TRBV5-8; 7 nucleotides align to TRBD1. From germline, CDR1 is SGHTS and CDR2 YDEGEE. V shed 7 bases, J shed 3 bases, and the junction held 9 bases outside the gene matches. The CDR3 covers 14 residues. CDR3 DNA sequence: TGTGCCAGCCGCGACTATCAGGGGGACACTGAAGCTTTCTTT. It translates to CASRDYQGDTEAFF.

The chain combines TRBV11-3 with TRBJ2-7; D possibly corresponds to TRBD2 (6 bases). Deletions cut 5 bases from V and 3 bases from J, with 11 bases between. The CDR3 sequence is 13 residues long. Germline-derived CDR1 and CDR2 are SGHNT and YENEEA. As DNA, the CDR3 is TGTGCCAGCAGCCTCGGGGAGGACTACGAGCAGTACGTC. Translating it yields CASSLGEDYEQYV.

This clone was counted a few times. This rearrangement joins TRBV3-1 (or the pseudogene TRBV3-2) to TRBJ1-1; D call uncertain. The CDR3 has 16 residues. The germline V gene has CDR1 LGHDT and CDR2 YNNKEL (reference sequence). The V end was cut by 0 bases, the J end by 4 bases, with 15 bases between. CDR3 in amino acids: CASSQELSVAATEAFF. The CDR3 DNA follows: TGTGCCAGCAGCCAAGAGCTATCCGTAGCAGCCACTGAAGCTTTCTTT.

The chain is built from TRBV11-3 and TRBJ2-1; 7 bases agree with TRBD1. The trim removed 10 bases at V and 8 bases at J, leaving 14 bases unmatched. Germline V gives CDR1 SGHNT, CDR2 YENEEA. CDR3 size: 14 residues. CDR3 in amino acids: CATQDRAARDEQFF. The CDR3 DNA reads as TGTGCCACCCAAGACAGGGCCGCTCGGGATGAGCAGTTCTTC.

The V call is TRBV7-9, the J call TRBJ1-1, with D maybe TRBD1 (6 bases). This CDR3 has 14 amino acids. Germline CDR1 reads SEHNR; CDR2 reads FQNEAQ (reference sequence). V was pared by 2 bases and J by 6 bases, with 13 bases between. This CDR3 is CASSLHKGESEAFF. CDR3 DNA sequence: TGTGCCAGCAGCTTACACAAGGGGGAATCTGAAGCTTTCTTT.

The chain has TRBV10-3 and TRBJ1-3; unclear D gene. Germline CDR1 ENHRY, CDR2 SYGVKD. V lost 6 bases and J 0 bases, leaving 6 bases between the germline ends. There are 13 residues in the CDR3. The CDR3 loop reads CAISRDSGNTIYF. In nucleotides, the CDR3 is TGTGCCATCAGCCGGGACTCTGGAAACACCATATATTTT.

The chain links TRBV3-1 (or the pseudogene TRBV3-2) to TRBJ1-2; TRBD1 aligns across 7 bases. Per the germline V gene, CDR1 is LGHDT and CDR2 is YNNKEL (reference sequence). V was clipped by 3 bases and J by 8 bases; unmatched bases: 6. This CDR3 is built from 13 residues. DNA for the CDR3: TGTGCCAGCAGCCAGAGAACAGGGGAAGGCTACACCTTC. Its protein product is CASSQRTGEGYTF.

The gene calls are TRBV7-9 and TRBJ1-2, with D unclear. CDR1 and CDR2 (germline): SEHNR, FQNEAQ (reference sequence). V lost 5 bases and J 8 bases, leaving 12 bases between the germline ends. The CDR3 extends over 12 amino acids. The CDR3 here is CASSPSVFGYTF. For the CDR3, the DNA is TGTGCCAGCAGCCCTTCCGTATTCGGCTACACCTTC.

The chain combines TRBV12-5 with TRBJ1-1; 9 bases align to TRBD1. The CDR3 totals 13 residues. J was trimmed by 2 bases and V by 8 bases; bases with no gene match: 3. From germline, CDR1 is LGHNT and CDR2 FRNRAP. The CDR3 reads CASTGGLNTEAFF. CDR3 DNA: TGTGCTAGTACAGGGGGCCTAAACACTGAAGCTTTCTTT.

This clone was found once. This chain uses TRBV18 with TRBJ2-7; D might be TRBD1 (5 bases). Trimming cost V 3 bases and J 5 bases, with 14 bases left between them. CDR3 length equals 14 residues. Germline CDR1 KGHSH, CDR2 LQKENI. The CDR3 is CASSPLSGSHEQYF. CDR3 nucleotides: TGTGCCAGCTCACCCCTCTCAGGGTCCCACGAGCAGTACTTC.

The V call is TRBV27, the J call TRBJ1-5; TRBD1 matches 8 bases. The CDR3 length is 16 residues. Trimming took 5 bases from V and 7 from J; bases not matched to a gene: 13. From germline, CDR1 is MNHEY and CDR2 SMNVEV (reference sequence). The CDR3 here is CASSPPNQDRVQPQHF. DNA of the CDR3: TGTGCCAGCAGTCCTCCAAATCAGGACAGGGTCCAGCCCCAGCATTTT.

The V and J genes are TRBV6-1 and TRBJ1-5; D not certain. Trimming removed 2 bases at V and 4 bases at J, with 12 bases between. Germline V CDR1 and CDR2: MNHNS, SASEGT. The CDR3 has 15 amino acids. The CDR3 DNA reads TGTGCCAGCAGTGAACTGGTTAGAGATAATCAGCCCCAGCATTTT. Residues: CASSELVRDNQPQHF.

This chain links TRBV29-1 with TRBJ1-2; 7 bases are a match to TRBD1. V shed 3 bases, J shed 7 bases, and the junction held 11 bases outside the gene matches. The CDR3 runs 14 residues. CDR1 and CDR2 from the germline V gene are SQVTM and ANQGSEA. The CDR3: CSVDKGSGGFGYTF. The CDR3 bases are TGCAGCGTTGATAAGGGGTCAGGGGGATTTGGCTACACCTTC.

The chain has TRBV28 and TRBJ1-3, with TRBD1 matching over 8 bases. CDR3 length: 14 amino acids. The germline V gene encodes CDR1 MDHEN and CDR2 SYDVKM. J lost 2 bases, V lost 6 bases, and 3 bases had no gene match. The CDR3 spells CASSWTGTGNTIYF. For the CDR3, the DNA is TGTGCCAGCAGCTGGACAGGGACTGGAAACACCATATATTTT.

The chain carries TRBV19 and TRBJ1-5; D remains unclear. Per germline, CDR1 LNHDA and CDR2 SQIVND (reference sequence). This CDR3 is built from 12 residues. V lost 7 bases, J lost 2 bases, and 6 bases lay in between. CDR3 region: CASTSGNQPQHF. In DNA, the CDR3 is TGTGCCAGTACGTCAGGCAATCAGCCCCAGCATTTT.

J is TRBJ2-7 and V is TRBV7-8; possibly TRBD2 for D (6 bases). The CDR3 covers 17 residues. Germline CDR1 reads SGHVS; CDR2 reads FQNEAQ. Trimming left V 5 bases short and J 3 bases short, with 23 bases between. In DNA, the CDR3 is TGTGCCAGCAGCCCCCTCTCTCGGGAGCACACAAACTACGAGCAGTACGTC. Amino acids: CASSPLSREHTNYEQYV.

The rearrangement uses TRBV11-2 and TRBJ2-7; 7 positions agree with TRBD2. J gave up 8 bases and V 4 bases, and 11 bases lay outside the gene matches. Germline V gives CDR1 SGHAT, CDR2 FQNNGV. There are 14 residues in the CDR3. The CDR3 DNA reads TGTGCCAGCAGCTCACGGGCGGGGGTACCGCAGCAGTACGTC. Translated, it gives CASSSRAGVPQQYV.

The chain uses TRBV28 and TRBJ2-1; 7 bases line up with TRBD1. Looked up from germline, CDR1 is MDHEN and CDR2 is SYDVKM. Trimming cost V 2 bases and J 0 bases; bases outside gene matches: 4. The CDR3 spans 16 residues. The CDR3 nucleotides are TGTGCCAGCAGTTTACACGGGACAGTCTCCTACAATGAGCAGTTCTTC. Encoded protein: CASSLHGTVSYNEQFF.

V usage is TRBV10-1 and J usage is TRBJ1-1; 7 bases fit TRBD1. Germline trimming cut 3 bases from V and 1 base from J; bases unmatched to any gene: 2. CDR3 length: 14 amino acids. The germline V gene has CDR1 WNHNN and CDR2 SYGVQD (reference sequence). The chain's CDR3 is CASSEEGANTEAFF. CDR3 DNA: TGCGCCAGCAGTGAAGAGGGGGCGAACACTGAAGCTTTCTTT.

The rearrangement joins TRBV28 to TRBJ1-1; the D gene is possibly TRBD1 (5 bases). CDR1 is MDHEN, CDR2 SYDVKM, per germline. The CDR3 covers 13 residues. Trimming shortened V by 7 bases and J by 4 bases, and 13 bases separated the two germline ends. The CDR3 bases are TGTGCCAGCATGTGGACGGGGGGCACTGAAGCTTTCTTT. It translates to CASMWTGGTEAFF.

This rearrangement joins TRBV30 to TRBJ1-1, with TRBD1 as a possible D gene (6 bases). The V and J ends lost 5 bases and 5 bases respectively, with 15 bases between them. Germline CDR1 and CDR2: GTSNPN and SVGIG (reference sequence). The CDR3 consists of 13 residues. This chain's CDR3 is CAWDGQSGTEAFF. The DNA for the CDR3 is TGTGCCTGGGACGGACAGTCTGGGACTGAAGCTTTCTTT. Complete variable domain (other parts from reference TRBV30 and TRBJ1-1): SQTIHQWPATLVQPVGSPLSLECTVEGTSNPNLYWYRQAAGRGLQLLFYSVGIGQISSEVPQNLSASRPQDRQFILSSKKLLLSDSGFYLCAWDGQSGTEAFFGQGTRLTVV.